A selection of T cell receptor beta chains follows, all from one sample in a study of siplizumab effects on memory and regulatory T cells. Sequencing was performed with immunoSEQ multiplex PCR; in TCRdb, only in-frame clones are kept and a portion is missing. Found here are 57,000 or so clones, over 85% of them singletons; the top ten hold about two fifths. The material sequenced was CD8+ T cells sorted from blood. The origin of the receptors is a human donor in good health. Both conserved end residues are trimmed from each CDR3. The D gene is left open where the match is weak.

>TRBV15|10|.|TRBJ1-5
ATSGVNQPQH
>TRBV7-8|12|.|TRBJ1-2
ASSHSDDHYGYT
>TRBV6-5|10|.|TRBJ2-6
ASKAGANVLT
>TRBV29-1|11|TRBD1|TRBJ1-5
SVGGQGNQPQH
>TRBV10-2|13|.|TRBJ2-1
ASSSSGSSYNEQF
>TRBV6-5|11|.|TRBJ2-1
ASSSGVLFEQF
>TRBV9|14|TRBD2|TRBJ2-3
ASSVSRLAGADTQY
>TRBV30|13|.|TRBJ2-7
AWIKVGLGSNEQY
>TRBV7-3|12|TRBD2|TRBJ2-7
ASSLGLAPYEQY
>TRBV20-1|9|.|TRBJ1-1
SANGGAEAF